A selection of T cell receptor beta chains follows, all from one sample in a study of cytomegalovirus exposure and HLA in healthy donors. Profiled with immunoSEQ multiplex PCR; TCRdb holds only in-frame clones, not every one. The sample consists of 200,000 or so clones, approximately 80% of them appearing once. The sequencing input was PBMCs. The source is a boy aged 2 to 10 in good health and CMV-seronegative. Each CDR3 is given with its conserved first and last residue. The D gene is left open where the match is weak. Rows give clone size only sometimes, using once, few, many, or a class for an expanded clone.

>TRBD1|TRBV5-1|few|TRBJ1-1
CASSWDRGDTEAFF
TGCGCCAGCAGCTGGGACAGGGGAGACACTGAAGCTTTCTTT
>-|TRBV4-1|-|TRBJ1-2
CASSRQQTTTYGYTF
TGCGCCAGCAGCCGTCAACAGACGACTACTTATGGCTACACCTTC
>TRBD1|TRBV19|-|TRBJ1-1
CASSPGQAVNTEAFF
TGTGCCAGTAGTCCTGGACAGGCTGTGAACACTGAAGCTTTCTTT
>-|TRBV10-3|-|TRBJ1-3
CAIKQAAILFSGNTIYF
TGTGCCATCAAGCAGGCTGCCATCCTTTTCTCTGGAAACACCATATATTTT
>TRBD1|TRBV7-2|-|TRBJ1-2
CASSFSGQGIRYGYTF
TGTGCCAGCAGCTTCTCGGGACAGGGGATTCGCTATGGCTACACCTTC
>TRBD1|TRBV5-4|-|TRBJ2-7
CASRSGTETHEQYF
TGTGCCAGCAGATCCGGGACAGAGACCCACGAGCAGTACTTC
>TRBD2|TRBV6-1|once|TRBJ2-1
CASSEASSGPYNEQFF
TGTGCCAGCAGTGAAGCATCTAGCGGCCCTTACAATGAGCAGTTCTTC
>-|TRBV19|-|TRBJ1-5
CASSIDRGRQPQHF
TGTGCCAGTAGTATAGATCGCGGGAGGCAGCCCCAGCATTTT
>-|TRBV5-6|few|TRBJ1-1
CASSFSEGGAFF
TGTGCCAGCAGCTTTAGTGAGGGAGGAGCTTTCTTT
>TRBD1|TRBV11-2|once|TRBJ1-3
CASSRTGGFGNTIYF
TGTGCCAGCAGCCGGACAGGAGGGTTTGGAAACACCATATATTTT
>-|TRBV9|-|TRBJ1-5
CASSSGANQPQHF
TGTGCCAGCAGCTCAGGGGCGAATCAGCCCCAGCATTTT
>-|TRBV7-8|-|TRBJ2-7
CASSSNSGRHEQYF
TGTGCCAGCAGCTCAAACAGCGGAAGGCACGAGCAGTACTTC
>TRBD2|TRBV25-1|-|TRBJ2-1
CASLLAGTDPYNEQFF
TGTGCCAGCTTGCTAGCGGGAACAGACCCGTACAATGAGCAGTTCTTC
>-|TRBV4-1|few|TRBJ1-4
CASSHLRQGSEKLFF
TGCGCCAGCAGCCATCTCAGGCAGGGAAGTGAAAAACTGTTTTTT
>-|TRBV27|-|TRBJ2-4
CASSLAGRRVDIQYF
TGTGCCAGCAGTTTAGCGGGAAGGAGGGTGGACATTCAGTACTTC
>TRBD2|TRBV11-2|-|TRBJ2-5
CASSLGPSGGETQYF
TGTGCCAGCAGCTTAGGCCCGTCGGGAGGTGAGACCCAGTACTTC
>TRBD2|TRBV2|-|TRBJ2-3
CASSVRQRGGRSRDTQYF
TGTGCCAGCAGTGTCCGTCAGCGGGGGGGACGATCTAGGGATACGCAGTATTTT
>-|TRBV27|-|TRBJ1-2
CASRSGDNYGYTF
TGTGCCAGCAGAAGCGGGGATAACTATGGCTACACCTTC
>-|TRBV19|-|TRBJ1-1
CASSALEGTEAFF
TGTGCCAGTAGTGCTTTGGAGGGAACTGAAGCTTTCTTT
>-|TRBV6-6|-|TRBJ2-6
CASSTASGANVLTF
TGTGCCAGCTCGACAGCCTCTGGGGCCAACGTCCTGACTTTC
>TRBD2|TRBV19|-|TRBJ2-7
CASSVSGGAQGEQYF
TGTGCCAGTAGCGTTAGCGGGGGGGCTCAAGGCGAGCAGTACTTC
>TRBD2|TRBV5-6|once|TRBJ2-1
CASSRGLAGYNEQFF
TGTGCCAGCAGCCGGGGGCTAGCGGGGTACAATGAGCAGTTCTTC
>-|TRBV18|-|TRBJ1-6
CASSPGLNSPLHF
TGTGCCAGCTCACCGGGGCTGAATTCACCCCTCCACTTT
>-|TRBV7-9|-|TRBJ1-1
CASSSTTRGAFF
TGTGCCAGCAGCTCAACGACCCGGGGGGCTTTCTTT
>TRBD1|TRBV10-3|-|TRBJ2-7
CAISAVQGVRAYEQYF
TGTGCCATCAGTGCCGTCCAGGGGGTCCGGGCCTACGAGCAGTACTTC
>TRBD1|TRBV7-6|-|TRBJ2-7
CASSPDATGGFSCEQYF
TGTGCCAGCAGCCCGGACGCGACAGGGGGCTTCTCCTGCGAGCAGTACTTC
>-|TRBV19|-|TRBJ1-5
CASSGRDILRREPQHF
TGTGCCAGTAGTGGTCGGGACATCCTAAGGCGAGAGCCCCAGCATTTT
>-|TRBV2|-|TRBJ1-2
CASSNQGNYGYTF
TGTGCCAGCAGTAACCAGGGGAACTATGGCTACACCTTC
>TRBD2|TRBV30|-|TRBJ2-3
CAWVSGRAGTDTQYF
TGTGCCTGGGTTAGCGGGAGGGCCGGCACAGATACGCAGTATTTT
>-|TRBV10-3|-|TRBJ2-3
CAISEWEGTDTQYF
TGTGCCATCAGTGAGTGGGAGGGCACAGATACGCAGTATTTT
>TRBD2|TRBV27|-|TRBJ2-3
CASSLLAGGPVDTQYF
TGTGCCAGCAGTCTGCTAGCGGGGGGGCCGGTAGATACGCAGTATTTT
>TRBD1|TRBV18|-|TRBJ1-4
CASSSWTGEGELFF
TGTGCCAGCTCATCTTGGACAGGGGAAGGGGAACTGTTTTTT
>TRBD2|TRBV7-2|-|TRBJ2-1
CASSGRGKREGRYNEQFF
TGTGCCAGCAGCGGGCGGGGAAAGCGGGAGGGCCGGTACAATGAGCAGTTCTTC
>TRBD1|TRBV2|-|TRBJ2-7
CASKGTGSSYEQYF
TGTGCCAGCAAAGGGACAGGGAGCTCCTACGAGCAGTACTTC
>-|TRBV2|few|TRBJ1-1
CASSDLPGTEAFF
TGTGCCAGCAGTGACCTTCCGGGCACTGAAGCTTTCTTT
>TRBD2|TRBV6-4|-|TRBJ2-1
CASRGVDSAGGGYNEQFF
TGTGCCAGCAGAGGGGTTGACTCCGCGGGAGGGGGGTACAATGAGCAGTTCTTC
>-|TRBV7-8|-|TRBJ1-1
CASSLGLPQGDSNTEAFF
TGTGCCAGCAGCTTAGGACTTCCTCAAGGGGACTCGAACACTGAAGCTTTCTTT
>-|TRBV30|once|TRBJ1-2
CAWSATPTGGYTF
TGTGCCTGGAGTGCCACCCCGACGGGTGGCTACACCTTC
>TRBD1|TRBV19|-|TRBJ1-5
CASSIGSGGSQPQHF
TGTGCCAGTAGTATAGGCTCAGGGGGCAGTCAGCCCCAGCATTTT
>-|TRBV4-2|-|TRBJ1-5
CASSQDGSNQPQHF
TGTGCCAGCAGCCAAGATGGCAGCAATCAGCCCCAGCATTTT
>-|TRBV6-6|-|TRBJ1-4
CASSYSCEKLFF
TGTGCCAGCAGTTATTCGTGTGAAAAACTGTTTTTT
>-|TRBV6-1|-|TRBJ1-2
CASSEGQGYGYTF
TGTGCCAGCAGTGAAGGGCAGGGCTATGGCTACACCTTC
>TRBD1|TRBV6-1|-|TRBJ1-5
CASGRTAGGGQPQHF
TGTGCCAGCGGAAGAACCGCAGGGGGCGGACAGCCCCAGCATTTT
>-|TRBV6-5|-|TRBJ2-3
CASSERGFQDTQYF
TGTGCCAGCAGTGAACGCGGCTTCCAAGATACGCAGTATTTT
>-|TRBV19|-|TRBJ2-3
CASSLGATDTQYF
TGTGCCAGTAGTTTAGGGGCCACAGATACGCAGTATTTT
>-|TRBV4-1|once|TRBJ2-5
CASRRTGAETQYF
TGCGCCAGCAGGAGGACGGGAGCAGAGACCCAGTACTTC
>-|TRBV2|-|TRBJ2-2
CASSSGVNTGELFF
TGTGCCAGCAGTTCGGGGGTCAACACCGGGGAGCTGTTTTTT
>-|TRBV29-1|-|TRBJ1-1
CSVPAGDWEFKNTEAFF
TGCAGCGTACCCGCCGGGGATTGGGAATTCAAGAACACTGAAGCTTTCTTT
>TRBD2|TRBV5-5|-|TRBJ2-3
CASSLLISGGTDTQYF
TGTGCCAGCAGCTTGCTCATTAGCGGGGGTACAGATACGCAGTATTTT
>-|TRBV6-5|-|TRBJ2-7
CASSYTGLYEQYF
TGTGCCAGCAGTTACACGGGACTCTACGAGCAGTACTTC
>-|TRBV21-1|-|TRBJ2-7
CASSRDPGLGFYEQYF
TGTGCCAGCAGCAGGGACCCGGGACTAGGCTTTTACGAGCAGTACTTC
>-|TRBV7-3|-|TRBJ2-3
CASSEEDTQYF
TGTGCCAGCAGCGAGGAAGATACGCAGTATTTT
>-|TRBV6-6|-|TRBJ2-7
CASSYGWEYHYEQYF
TGTGCCAGCAGTTACGGGTGGGAGTACCATTACGAGCAGTACTTC
>TRBD2|TRBV6-4|-|TRBJ2-7
CASSAGGGAYEQYF
TGTGCCAGCAGTGCCGGGGGGGGCGCGTACGAGCAGTACTTC
>-|TRBV14|-|TRBJ1-3
CASSQRQGKGNTIYF
TGTGCCAGCAGCCAGCGGCAGGGCAAAGGAAACACCATATATTTT
>-|TRBV4-1|-|TRBJ1-2
CASSQDLVIDGYTF
TGCGCCAGCAGCCAAGATCTCGTTATCGATGGCTACACCTTC
>-|TRBV6-5|-|TRBJ1-1
CASSYSPGMNTEAFF
TGTGCCAGCAGTTACTCGCCAGGGATGAACACTGAAGCTTTCTTT
>-|TRBV4-1|-|TRBJ1-5
CASSPGDSNQPQHF
TGCGCCAGCAGCCCCGGTGATAGCAATCAGCCCCAGCATTTT
>-|TRBV4-1|-|TRBJ2-7
CASSQENTRYEQYF
TGCGCCAGCAGCCAAGAAAACACCAGGTACGAGCAGTACTTC